These T cell receptor beta chains were read from a single sample in a study of shared clonotypes between healthy human individuals. TCRdb's table, derived via immunoSEQ multiplex PCR, lists solely in-frame clones and lacks some. The table has around 750,000 clones, approximately 74% seen once. Sequencing used memory CD4+ T cells sorted from blood. The receptors were sampled from a woman in her 30s in good health. Both conserved end residues are part of each CDR3. The D gene is left open where the match is weak. Part of the rows lack a size; the others show once, few, many or a class for expanded clones.

V: TRBV7-7; J: TRBJ2-1; D: TRBD2; size: few; DNA: TGTGCCAGCAGCTTGGGACTATTAAATGAGCAGTTCTTC; CDR3: CASSLGLLNEQFF
V: TRBV19; J: TRBJ2-5; D: TRBD1; size: NA; DNA: TGTGCCAGTAGTATAGGATTAAGCGGACAGGGTTATCGGGAGACCCAGTACTTC; CDR3: CASSIGLSGQGYRETQYF
V: TRBV4-1; J: TRBJ1-6; D: NA; size: NA; DNA: TGCGCCAGCAGCCTGACGACCAGGGTAACTGGATCACCCCTCCACTTT; CDR3: CASSLTTRVTGSPLHF
V: TRBV6-1; J: TRBJ2-1; D: TRBD2; size: once; DNA: TGTGCCAGCAGGATGACTAGCGGGGGTTACAATGAGCAGTTCTTC; CDR3: CASRMTSGGYNEQFF
V: TRBV5-5; J: TRBJ2-5; D: TRBD2; size: NA; DNA: TGTGCCAGCAGTCTAGCGGGAGGGCCGGGAGAGACCCAGTACTTC; CDR3: CASSLAGGPGETQYF
V: TRBV25-1; J: TRBJ2-3; D: NA; size: NA; DNA: TGTGCCAGCAGTGAAGCCAGGGCAGGAGATACGCAGTATTTT; CDR3: CASSEARAGDTQYF
V: TRBV29-1; J: TRBJ2-1; D: NA; size: NA; DNA: TGCAGCGTTGCCAGGGATCACAATGAGCAGTTCTTC; CDR3: CSVARDHNEQFF
V: TRBV28; J: TRBJ1-4; D: TRBD1; size: NA; DNA: TGTGCCAGCAGCCCCTCCGGGACAGGGGATGAAAAACTGTTTTTT; CDR3: CASSPSGTGDEKLFF
V: TRBV15; J: TRBJ2-5; D: TRBD2; size: NA; DNA: TGTGCCACCAGCAGAGATAGTGCGCGGGGGGACGAGACCCAGTACTTC; CDR3: CATSRDSARGDETQYF
V: TRBV4-1; J: TRBJ2-4; D: TRBD2; size: few; DNA: TGCGCCAGCAGCCGGGGACTAGCGGGAGATTGGGGAAACATTCAGTACTTC; CDR3: CASSRGLAGDWGNIQYF
V: TRBV4-2; J: TRBJ2-7; D: NA; size: NA; DNA: TGTGCCAGCAGCCAAGATTGGGCCACCGAGCAGTACTTC; CDR3: CASSQDWATEQYF
V: TRBV15; J: TRBJ2-1; D: TRBD2; size: NA; DNA: TGTGCCACCAGCAACCTTCTAGCGGGAAACTACAATGAGCAGTTCTTC; CDR3: CATSNLLAGNYNEQFF
V: TRBV27; J: TRBJ2-7; D: NA; size: NA; DNA: TGTGCCAGCAGTTTAGGGGGTCAGGGAACCTACGAGCAGTACTTC; CDR3: CASSLGGQGTYEQYF
V: TRBV6-5; J: TRBJ2-5; D: TRBD2; size: many; DNA: TGTGCCAGCAGAAGCCCCGGGACTAGCCCGAACACGTACTTC; CDR3: CASRSPGTSPNTYF
V: TRBV5-1; J: TRBJ2-7; D: NA; size: NA; DNA: TGCGCCAGCGCCTGGGGAGAAGCCTACGAGCAGTACTTC; CDR3: CASAWGEAYEQYF